This record covers a single T cell receptor beta chain. TCRdb re-derived calls from the 5' RACE reads in MiXCR, one entry per CDR3 protein. This sample yields roughly 170,000 distinct CDR3 sequences, of which 20% to 25% are seen a single time; roughly 24% belongs to the top ten. This record belongs to a study of T-cell memory formation after mild COVID-19. V was trimmed by 0 bases and J by 0 bases, leaving 15 bases between them. The germline V gene encodes CDR1 MNHEY and CDR2 SVGEGT. The CDR3 consists of 17 residues. The source of this sequence is an adult woman who had mild COVID-19 (a few samples of this study predate the infection). Cell type and time point are not known. The sample was PBMCs or a T cell subset sorted from them (not recorded which). The V gene is TRBV6-2 or TRBV6-3, the J gene TRBJ2-7; D may be TRBD1 (6 bases). CDR3 sequence: CASSYSTTGKPSYEQYF. CDR3 coding DNA: TGTGCCAGCAGTTACTCGACCACAGGGAAGCCCTCCTACGAGCAGTACTTC.